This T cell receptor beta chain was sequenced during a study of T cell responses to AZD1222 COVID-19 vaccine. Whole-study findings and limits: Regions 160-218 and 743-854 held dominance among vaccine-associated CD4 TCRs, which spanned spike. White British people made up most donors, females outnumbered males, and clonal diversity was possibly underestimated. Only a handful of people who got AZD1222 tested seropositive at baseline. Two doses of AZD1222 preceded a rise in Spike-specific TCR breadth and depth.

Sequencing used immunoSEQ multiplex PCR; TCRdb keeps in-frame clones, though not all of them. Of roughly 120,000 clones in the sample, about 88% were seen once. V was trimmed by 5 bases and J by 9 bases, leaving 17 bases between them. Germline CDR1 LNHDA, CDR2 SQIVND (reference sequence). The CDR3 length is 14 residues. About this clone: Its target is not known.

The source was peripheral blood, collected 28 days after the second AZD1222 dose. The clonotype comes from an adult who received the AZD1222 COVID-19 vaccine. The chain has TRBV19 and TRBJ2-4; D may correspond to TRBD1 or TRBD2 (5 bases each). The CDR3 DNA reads TGTGCCAGTAGTCCCCAGGGAGTGGTTGGCATTCAGTACTTC. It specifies CASSPQGVVGIQYF.